This T cell receptor beta chain comes out of a study of cytomegalovirus exposure and HLA in healthy donors. Study-level findings and limits: For most TCR beta V segments, an earlier analysis put the productive rate at about 87% or about 30% of the time.

PCR used 60 Vbeta primers and 13 Jbeta primers. Sequencing used immunoSEQ multiplex PCR; TCRdb keeps in-frame clones, though not all of them. The data contain approximately 69,000 clones, approximately 74% of them singletons. With regard to this clone: Its specificity is unknown.

The CDR3 consists of 14 residues. CDR1 is MGHRA and CDR2 is YSYEKL in the germline V gene. Trimming at V came to 3 bases and at J to 6 bases, leaving 8 bases not matched to a gene. The sequencing sample was made of PBMCs. The TCR sequence derives from a woman between 25 and 40 years old in good health and CMV-seropositive. The chain joins TRBV4-1 to TRBJ2-7, with 7 nucleotides matching TRBD1. The CDR3 DNA is TGCGCCAGCAGCCATGAACAGGGGTGGGGCGAGCAGTACTTC. The encoded protein is CASSHEQGWGEQYF.